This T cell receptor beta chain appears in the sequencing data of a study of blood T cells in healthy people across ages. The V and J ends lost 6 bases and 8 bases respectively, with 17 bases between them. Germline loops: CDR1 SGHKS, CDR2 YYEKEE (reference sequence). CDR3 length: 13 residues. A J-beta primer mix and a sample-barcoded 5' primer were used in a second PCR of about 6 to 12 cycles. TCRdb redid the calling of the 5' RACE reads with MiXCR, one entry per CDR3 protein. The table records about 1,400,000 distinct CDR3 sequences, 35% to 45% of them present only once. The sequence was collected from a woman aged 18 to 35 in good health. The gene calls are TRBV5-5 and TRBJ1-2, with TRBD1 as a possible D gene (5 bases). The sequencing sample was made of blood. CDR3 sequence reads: CASIPLGTSGYTF. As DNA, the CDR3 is TGTGCCAGCATCCCGCTCGGGACCTCCGGCTACACCTTC.